This T cell receptor (beta chain) stems from a study of response to subunit inactivated influenza vaccine. Study results and limitations: T cells newly recruited by each seasonal influenza vaccination are few, the authors suggested.

A remark on this clonotype: Antigen: not known.

In TCRdb, the RT-PCR reads were re-called with MiXCR into one record per CDR3 protein. The data hold about 240,000 distinct CDR3 sequences, with over 9% observed a single time. There are 13 residues in the CDR3. From germline, CDR1 is SQVTM and CDR2 ANQGSEA. Trimming pared 5 bases from V and 8 bases from J, leaving 17 bases between. This chain connects TRBV29-1 to TRBJ2-3, with D perhaps TRBD2 (6 bases). The origin of this receptor is a man between 50 and 59 years old who received an inactivated influenza vaccine. The material was non-naive T cells sorted from PBMCs, obtained 14 to 15 days before vaccination. CDR3 sequence (DNA): TGCAGCGTTTGGAGACTAGAGGCTGGTACGCAGTATTTT. It codes for CSVWRLEAGTQYF.